This T cell receptor beta chain came from a study of OX40 agonist ivuxolimab in advanced cancers. Across the whole study: Participants, 80% to 90% male, averaged approximately 56 years of age, ranging from roughly 20 to 79.

Blood sampling was done at baseline, cycle 4 day 1, and cycle 7 day 1. Study-wide results and limits: Relatively little clonal expansion, among the lowest observed, appeared in partial responders at 0.1-3.0 mg/kg. The mean number of expanded clones was higher in CD8+ T cells than in CD4+.

The length of the CDR3 is 13 residues. The ends lost 6 bases at V and 4 bases at J; junction bases unmatched: 4. Of note for this clone: Its matching antigen is unknown.

Profiled with immunoSEQ multiplex PCR; TCRdb holds only in-frame clones, not every one. Among tens of thousands of clones listed, roughly nine tenths were seen once. The TCR sequence derives from an adult with an advanced solid tumor such as melanoma, head and neck, liver or kidney cancer. Here the sequenced sample was CD4+ or CD8+ T cells sorted from blood, taken in a trial of the OX40 agonist ivuxolimab. J is TRBJ1-5 and V is TRBV5-7; 7 bases map to TRBD1. TRBV5-7 is recorded as an ORF, its role being uncertain. This CDR3 is CASKLQGNQPQHF. CDR3 bases: TGTGCCAGCAAGCTACAGGGGAATCAGCCCCAGCATTTT.